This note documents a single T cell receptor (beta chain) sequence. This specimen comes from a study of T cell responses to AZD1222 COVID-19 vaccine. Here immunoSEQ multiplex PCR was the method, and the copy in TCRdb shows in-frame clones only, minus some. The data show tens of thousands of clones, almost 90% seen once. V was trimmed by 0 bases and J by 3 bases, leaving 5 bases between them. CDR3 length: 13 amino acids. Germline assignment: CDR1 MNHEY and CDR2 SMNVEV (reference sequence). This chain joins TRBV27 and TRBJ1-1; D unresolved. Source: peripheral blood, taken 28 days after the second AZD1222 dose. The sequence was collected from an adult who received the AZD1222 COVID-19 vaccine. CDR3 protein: CASSLSTDTEAFF. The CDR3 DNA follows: TGTGCCAGCAGTTTATCAACGGACACTGAAGCTTTCTTT.